This T cell receptor beta chain was sequenced for a study of cytomegalovirus exposure and HLA in healthy donors (dated 2017 in TCRdb). About the investigation overall: An earlier analysis of 550 to 700 of the donors reported approximately 290 Gb of sequence data and 100 million to 130 million unique TCR beta sequences from 150 million to 200 million T cells. An early release covering roughly 600 HLA-typed donors comprised 250 to 350 gigabases of sequencing data and around 85 million unique TCR sequences. Of the 300 to 400 genotyped donors, about 80% fell in the genetic ancestry cluster associated with self-reported Caucasian donors. The study was designed to test whether signatures of past pathogen exposure could be identified by cataloging public T cell receptors. The study used immunosequencing to profile the T cell repertoires of 666 subjects and linked those repertoires to cytomegalovirus serostatus. In addition to the first cohort of about 650 subjects, a separate validation cohort of 100 to 150 different subjects was used. To predict cytomegalovirus infection status, the study combined high-throughput TCR immunosequencing, statistical association of individual TCRs with disease status, and machine learning. A later analysis re-examined previously published TCR beta repertoires from about 670 donors and added high-resolution HLA genotyping to investigate patterns of TCR occurrence. Rather than using new phenotypic data, the later analysis identified candidate immune exposures from TCR beta sequences and from how often those sequences occurred across donors. To decide whether each TCR beta V gene segment behaved as functional or pseudogenic, an earlier analysis of some 600 of the donors relied on high-throughput TCR beta sequencing. Donor age, sex, ethnicity and CMV serostatus were compiled alongside the repertoire data. Genome-wide SNP genotypes for about 65% of the 666 donors were used in a later genetic analysis, which treated that subset as a discovery cohort. All discovery cohort repertoires had been generated using a single sequencing platform. Class I and class II HLA loci were covered by the typing at four-digit resolution. The number of typed donors differed by locus: roughly 629-640 for A, B, C, DRB1 and DQB1; 500 to 550 for DQA1; around 610 for DPA1; and 450 to 480 for DPB1. Because of strong linkage in the cohort, roughly five DR-DQ haplotypes were treated as single units for association and clustering. Across around 400 genotyped donors of the cohort, an average of approximately 200,000 unique TCR beta nucleotide sequences per donor were sequenced, and 15% to 20% of those sequences were non-productive.

As concerns this clone: The antigen it recognizes is unknown. Within one base of it there is no much larger clone, and no base qualities were kept.

What the research found in general, with its limitations: In vitro tests confirmed that three of the cytomegalovirus-associated TCR beta chains recognize cytomegalovirus antigens. The presence/absence analyses assumed that sequencing depth was roughly uniform across donors, and that assumption may not be true. A total of 150 to 200 TCR beta chains were listed by the study as associated with cytomegalovirus. Correlated functional status among segregating V segments might be attributable to linkage disequilibrium, but an unknown experimental factor could not be ruled out. Cytomegalovirus status was reported to be diagnosed by the classifier with high specificity and sensitivity in both the original and validation cohorts. A later genetic analysis associated a missense DCLRE1C variant with V-gene and J-gene trimming of TCR beta chains, and an independent cohort replicated the association. For the cohort, immune exposure information was limited to CMV serostatus. A group of highly shared sequence variants was considered likely to be a technical artifact of the sequencing pipeline. In this cohort, only TCR beta chains were sequenced, and detectable features were limited by the absence of alpha or paired-chain data. It was suggested by the authors that the approach could potentially be generalized to other disease states and immunological phenotypes. In a later analysis, 15,000 to 20,000 TCR beta sequences were associated with specific HLA alleles at a false discovery rate of 0.05. According to a later genetic analysis, donors in an Asian-associated ancestry cluster had fewer N-insertions in productive TCRs than the approximately 670-donor mean. The earlier analysis of around 600 of the donors excluded some 15 rarely observed V segments, including chromosome 9 orphons, because counts were too low. In a later analysis, several top co-occurrence clusters were reported to appear linked to parvovirus B19, influenza, CMV and Epstein-Barr virus. Because HLA typing was unavailable for some donors at each locus, only the typed subset was used in association tests. Strong co-occurrence of HLA alleles, especially DR and DQ, made assigning TCR associations to individual alleles difficult. In a later analysis, most CMV-associated TCR beta chains were found to appear HLA-restricted, with HLA associations seemingly driven largely by CMV exposure. Some IMGT-functional V segments, including TRBV6-2 and TRBV6-3, could not be told apart with the 87-base-pair reads, so those segments were excluded. Across donors, most TCR sequences were observed very rarely, whereas some public TCRs were present in many individuals. A later analysis found that HLA-associated TCR beta chains were more clonally expanded and had lower generation probabilities than equally common non-associated chains. A later analysis found that TCR association rates varied across HLA loci, with DRB1 alleles showing the most associated TCRs and HLA-C alleles the fewest. An earlier analysis of approximately 500 of the donors showed that most TCR beta V segments appeared in productive rearrangements either about 87% or about 30% of the time, which broadly matched IMGT annotations. A further reported finding was that TCR beta sequences accurately predicted the HLA-A and HLA-B alleles for most subjects in the first cohort.

The cohort was made up of roughly 670 healthy bone marrow donors. All cohort members were sampled while nominally healthy, although unrecorded immune exposures were likely present. The donor tested CMV seronegative, placing the donor among the 350 or so seronegative members of the cohort. A peripheral blood sample was collected from each donor, and TCR beta sequencing was performed on peripheral blood mononuclear cells. The Qiagen DNeasy Blood Extraction Kit was used to extract genomic DNA from the blood cell samples. Library prep was done by the immunoSEQ multiplex PCR assay. The multiplex PCR relied on a mix of 60 forward primers for TCR Vbeta segments and 13 reverse primers for TCR Jbeta segments. Amplification of the CDR3 region of rearranged TCR beta genes was performed with a multiplex PCR assay on genomic DNA. The Illumina HiSeq System was used to sequence the amplified TCR beta libraries as 87-base-pair reads. In the authors' own workflow: A later analysis tallied 80 million to 95 million unique TCR beta chains across the approximately 670 repertoires, and around 10 million of those chains were shared by two or more donors. Raw reads were error-corrected and collapsed into unique sequences by a nearest-neighbor algorithm in which closely related sequences were merged to remove PCR and sequencing errors. To assign V, D and J gene segments, CDR3 sequences were aligned to IMGT reference sequences. For a sequence to be retained, at least a six-nucleotide match to both a V gene segment and a J gene segment was required. A rearrangement counted as productive if the CDR3 had no stop codons and remained in frame with V and J, and every other rearrangement counted as non-productive. Following IMGT convention, CDR3 was defined as the stretch from the second conserved V-encoded cysteine up to the conserved J-encoded phenylalanine. In an earlier analysis of roughly 580 of the donors, sequences lacking an unambiguous match to a single V gene segment were excluded. In an earlier analysis of several hundred of the donors, a V segment was called functional when productive rearrangements were above 56.7%, and segregating when the standard deviation between donors exceeded 5%. A statistical classification framework was built for diagnosing cytomegalovirus status from the catalog of TCR beta chain sequences. In a later analysis, V and J genes were assigned by comparing TCR nucleotide sequences against IMGT/GENE-DB human TR gene sequences. In a later analysis, CDR3 sequences and most-parsimonious VDJ recombination scenarios were assigned using the TCRdist pipeline. In a later analysis, every TCR beta chain was defined by the combination of its CDR3 amino acid sequence and its V-gene family, and reads without a unique V-gene family were dropped. In a later analysis, some 600 highly shared, low-generation-probability nucleotide sequences were removed to address suspected cross-contamination and a sequencing artifact. For each public chain, a later analysis derived a clonal expansion index from normalized ranks of inferred template counts within each repertoire. In a later analysis, generation probabilities were computed with a VDJ recombination model fitted to out-of-frame rearrangements, and the resulting probabilities were checked against IGoR. A later analysis scored TCR-TCR, TCR-HLA and TCR-CMV co-occurrence with hypergeometric tests, applying a repertoire-size bias correction to TCR pairs. False discovery rates were estimated in a later analysis by permuting HLA or CMV assignments 20 times. In a later analysis, co-occurring TCRs were grouped with DBSCAN, and TCRdist sequence similarity was added when clustering was performed within HLA-allele-positive subsets. Repertoires with fewer than 30,000 or more than 120,000 public chains, plus five repertoires with anomalous nucleotide sharing, were excluded from co-occurrence clustering. Imported from immuneACCESS, the table was reduced by TCRdb to in-frame sequences with V and J called. These copies leave out some clones; in studies compared against another copy, an unresolved V gene accounts for under half, and the cause of the remainder is not known. That table is the source of V, J and clone size, and D and trimming were worked out from the DNA. The sample table lists about 190,000 clones, roughly three quarters of them with a count of one. The top ten hold around 1.5% of the sample.

The CDR3 runs 15 amino acids, cysteine and phenylalanine included. Here the CDR3 DNA is all that survives: 45 bases in frame from base 1. Taken from the germline V gene (reference sequence), the CDR1 and CDR2 loops are MNHNY and SVGAGI. Trimming costs V 7 bases and J 5 bases, and their ends lie 15 bases apart. This chain joins TRBV6-6 to TRBJ1-6; TRBD1 is possibly the D segment (6 matching bases). Sequenced material: PBMCs. The TCR was taken from a woman between 50 and 59 years old in good health and CMV-seronegative. The nucleotide sequence reads TGTGCCAGCAACCCGGGGGGCCCACATAATTCACCCCTCCACTTT. Translation gives CASNPGGPHNSPLHF.